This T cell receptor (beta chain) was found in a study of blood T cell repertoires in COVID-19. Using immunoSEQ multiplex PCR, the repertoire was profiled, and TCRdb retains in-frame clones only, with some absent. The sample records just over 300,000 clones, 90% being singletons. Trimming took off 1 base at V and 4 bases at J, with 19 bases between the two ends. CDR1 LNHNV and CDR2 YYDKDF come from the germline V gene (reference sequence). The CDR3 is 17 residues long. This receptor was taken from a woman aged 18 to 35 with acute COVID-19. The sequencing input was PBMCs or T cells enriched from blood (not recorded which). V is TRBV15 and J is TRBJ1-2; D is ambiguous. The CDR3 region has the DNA TGTGCCACCAGCAGAGCGCTACACGGGAGCGGTGGCTATGGCTACACCTTC. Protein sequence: CATSRALHGSGGYGYTF.